The subject of this entry is one T cell receptor (beta chain). The antigen remains undetermined. The record originates from a study of Tregs in tolerant kidney transplant recipients. General observations from the study: Few patients were studied, so findings need validation in larger groups. Tregs expanded with activated donor B cells seemed most donor-specific.

This CDR3 is 15 amino acids long. The germline gives CDR1 LNHDA, CDR2 SQIVND (reference sequence). Trimming shortened V by 2 bases and J by 5 bases, and 13 bases separated the two germline ends. An overnight rest at 37°C with about 220 IU/ml IL-2 preceded regulatory T cell sorting from thawed PBMCs. Sequenced by immunoSEQ multiplex PCR; TCRdb stores in-frame clones only, minus some. Of around 20,000 clones in the sample, about four fifths were seen once. The sample taken for sequencing was Tregs from blood. The TCR was taken from a human donor in good health. The V gene is TRBV19, the J gene TRBJ1-5, with D tentatively TRBD1 (5 bases). The CDR3 loop reads CASSIFQGADQPQHF. The CDR3 DNA sequence: TGTGCCAGTAGTATATTTCAAGGGGCTGATCAGCCCCAGCATTTT.